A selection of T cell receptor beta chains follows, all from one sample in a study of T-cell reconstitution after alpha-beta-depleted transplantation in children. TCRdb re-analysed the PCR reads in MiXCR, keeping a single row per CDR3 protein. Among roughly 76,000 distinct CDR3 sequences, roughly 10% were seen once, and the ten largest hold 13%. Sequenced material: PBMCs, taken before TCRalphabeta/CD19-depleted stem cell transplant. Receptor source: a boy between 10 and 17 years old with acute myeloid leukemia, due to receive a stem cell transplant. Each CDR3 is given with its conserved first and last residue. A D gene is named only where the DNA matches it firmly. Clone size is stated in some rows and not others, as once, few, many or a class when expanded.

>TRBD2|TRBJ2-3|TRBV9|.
CASSVVRGASTDTQYF
TGTGCCAGCAGCGTAGTGCGGGGGGCCAGCACAGATACGCAGTATTTT
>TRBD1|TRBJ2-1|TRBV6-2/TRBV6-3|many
CASSRTHRGDEQFF
TGTGCCAGCAGCCGGACCCACAGGGGGGATGAGCAGTTCTTC
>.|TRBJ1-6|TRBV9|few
CASSSWTYSPLHF
TGTGCCAGCAGCTCCTGGACCTATTCACCCCTCCACTTT
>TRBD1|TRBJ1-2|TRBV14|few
CASSQRTGFGYGYTF
TGTGCCAGCAGCCAAAGGACAGGGTTTGGCTATGGCTACACCTTC
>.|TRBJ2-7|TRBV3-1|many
CASSPTRIRYEQYF
TGTGCCAGCAGCCCAACCAGGATTCGGTACGAGCAGTACTTC
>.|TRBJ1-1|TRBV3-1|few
CASSQTGILTEAFF
TGTGCCAGCAGCCAGACGGGGATTTTAACTGAAGCTTTCTTT
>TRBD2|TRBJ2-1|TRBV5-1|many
CASSLGTSGSLNEQFF
TGCGCCAGCAGCCTTGGGACTAGCGGGTCCCTCAATGAGCAGTTCTTC
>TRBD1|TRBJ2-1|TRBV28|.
CASIPGQVYNEQFF
TGTGCCAGCATACCGGGACAGGTCTACAATGAGCAGTTCTTC
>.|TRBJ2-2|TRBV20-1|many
CSARPDNRAGELFF
TGCAGTGCGCGACCCGATAACAGGGCCGGGGAGCTGTTTTTT
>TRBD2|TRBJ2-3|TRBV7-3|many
CASSLPRTGLAGGEFSTDTQYF
TGTGCCAGCAGCTTACCACGGACGGGACTAGCGGGAGGGGAGTTTAGCACAGATACGCAGTATTTT
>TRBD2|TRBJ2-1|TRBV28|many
CASSSSGRAMNEQFF
TGTGCCAGCAGTTCTAGCGGGAGGGCGATGAATGAGCAGTTCTTC
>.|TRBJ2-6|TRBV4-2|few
CASSQDPGGLSGLSSGANVLTF
TGTGCCAGCAGCCAGGACCCTGGGGGGTTGTCCGGACTTAGCTCTGGGGCCAACGTCCTGACTTTC
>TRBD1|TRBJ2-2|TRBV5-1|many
CASRSGTGGLSDTGELFF
TGCGCCAGCAGGTCCGGGACAGGGGGATTGTCGGACACCGGGGAGCTGTTTTTT
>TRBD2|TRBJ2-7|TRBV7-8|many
CASQLRERGSYEQYF
TGTGCCAGTCAACTGCGTGAGCGGGGCTCCTACGAGCAGTACTTC
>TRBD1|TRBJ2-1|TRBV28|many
CASSLLGGQGYNEQFF
TGTGCCAGCAGTTTACTAGGGGGACAGGGGTACAATGAGCAGTTCTTC
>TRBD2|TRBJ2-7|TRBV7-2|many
CASSLLSSGINEQYF
TGTGCCAGCAGCTTACTTTCTAGCGGGATTAATGAGCAGTACTTC